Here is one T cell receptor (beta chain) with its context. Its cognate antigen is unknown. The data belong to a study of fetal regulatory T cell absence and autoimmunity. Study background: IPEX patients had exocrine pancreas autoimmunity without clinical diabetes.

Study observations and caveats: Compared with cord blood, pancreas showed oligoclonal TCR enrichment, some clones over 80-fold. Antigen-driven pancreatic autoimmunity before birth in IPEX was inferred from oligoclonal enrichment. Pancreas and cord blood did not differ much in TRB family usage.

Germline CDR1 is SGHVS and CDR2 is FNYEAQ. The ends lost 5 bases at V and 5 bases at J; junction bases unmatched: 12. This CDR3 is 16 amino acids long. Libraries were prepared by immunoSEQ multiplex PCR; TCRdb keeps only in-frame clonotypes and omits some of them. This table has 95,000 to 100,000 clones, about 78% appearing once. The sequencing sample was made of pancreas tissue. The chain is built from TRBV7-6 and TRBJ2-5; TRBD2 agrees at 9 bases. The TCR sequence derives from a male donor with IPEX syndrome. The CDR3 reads CASSQGASGMGETQYF. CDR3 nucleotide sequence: TGTGCCAGCAGCCAAGGAGCTAGCGGGATGGGGGAGACCCAGTACTTC.